Listed below are T cell receptor beta chains from one sample, sequenced in a study of vaccination and CD4 T cells after COVID-19. Their antigens are not known. TCRdb reprocessed the PCR reads via MiXCR and lists one record per CDR3 protein. This table has approximately 14,000 distinct CDR3 sequences, roughly four fifths appearing once. Specimen: CD4+ T cells from blood, cultured in vitro. The receptors stem from a human donor who had recovered from COVID-19. The CDR3 runs from the conserved cysteine through the conserved F or W. Each record gives: J gene, V gene, CDR3 protein.

j_call: TRBJ2-2
v_call: TRBV7-2
cdr3_aa: CASSTRGPGELFF

j_call: TRBJ1-5
v_call: TRBV20-1
cdr3_aa: CSARGRGYSNQPQHF

j_call: TRBJ2-3
v_call: TRBV12-3/TRBV12-4
cdr3_aa: CASSRDRFDTQYF

j_call: TRBJ2-2
v_call: TRBV6-1
cdr3_aa: CASRLIGTRWTGELFF

j_call: TRBJ2-4
v_call: TRBV7-9
cdr3_aa: CASSLGIGGGRLAAKNIQYF

j_call: TRBJ1-4
v_call: TRBV6-1
cdr3_aa: CASSNPQGRDEKLFF

j_call: TRBJ1-6
v_call: TRBV7-9
cdr3_aa: CASSPGSGSSYNSPLHF

j_call: TRBJ1-3
v_call: TRBV20-1
cdr3_aa: CSAPDRNSGNTIYF

j_call: TRBJ1-2
v_call: TRBV28
cdr3_aa: CASSRVWGYTF

j_call: TRBJ2-7
v_call: TRBV7-2
cdr3_aa: CASSSAPGVIFDF

j_call: TRBJ2-5
v_call: TRBV7-6
cdr3_aa: CASSSGTSGRARETQYF

j_call: TRBJ2-5
v_call: TRBV2
cdr3_aa: CASSEKETQYF

j_call: TRBJ2-7
v_call: TRBV6-1
cdr3_aa: CATGTGVYEQYF

j_call: TRBJ2-5
v_call: TRBV24-1
cdr3_aa: CATIPPGSDQETQYF

j_call: TRBJ1-1
v_call: TRBV25-1
cdr3_aa: CASSEVYDGEAFF

j_call: TRBJ1-6
v_call: TRBV20-1
cdr3_aa: CSARGEGAGRSYNSPLHF

j_call: TRBJ2-1
v_call: TRBV6-1
cdr3_aa: CASSRVPASGRDEQFF

j_call: TRBJ2-7
v_call: TRBV30
cdr3_aa: CAWSLGGLYF

j_call: TRBJ2-7
v_call: TRBV20-1
cdr3_aa: CSALGDSSYEQYF

j_call: TRBJ1-2
v_call: TRBV12-3/TRBV12-4
cdr3_aa: CASSPMGYGYTF

j_call: TRBJ1-2
v_call: TRBV10-2
cdr3_aa: CASGVQSGYGYTF

j_call: TRBJ1-2
v_call: TRBV19
cdr3_aa: CASSQVANYGYTF

j_call: TRBJ2-7
v_call: TRBV6-1
cdr3_aa: CASSPTANSGEQYF

j_call: TRBJ2-5
v_call: TRBV7-9
cdr3_aa: CASRRTGQRHETQYF

j_call: TRBJ1-1
v_call: TRBV7-3
cdr3_aa: CASSLVRGVNTKAFF

j_call: TRBJ1-2
v_call: TRBV7-2
cdr3_aa: CASSWDRGDGYTF